This passage covers 12 T cell receptor beta chains from one sample sequenced in a study of STAT3 mutations in large granular lymphocyte leukemia. No antigen has been assigned to these receptors. Assay used: immunoSEQ multiplex PCR; TCRdb lists only in-frame clones, some missing. The table includes approximately 5,000 clones, around 77% detected once. Whole-study results and caveats: Every T-cell large granular lymphocyte leukemia patient had at least one immunodominant TCR beta clonotype.

The sequenced sample consisted of peripheral blood mononuclear cells. These receptors were obtained from a man in his forties or fifties with T-cell large granular lymphocyte leukemia. Some clones in this sample may be carry-over from other donors' samples.

This chain connects TRBV5-4 to TRBJ2-1; the match to TRBD1 covers 12 bases. Germline CDR1 reads SGHNT; CDR2 reads YYREEE (reference sequence). Trimming at V came to 4 bases and at J to 2 bases, leaving 1 base not matched to a gene. The CDR3 extends over 15 amino acids. CDR3 region: CASSGTGGAYNEQFF. CDR3 DNA sequence: TGTGCCAGCAGCGGGACAGGGGGCGCCTACAATGAGCAGTTCTTC.

J is TRBJ1-1 and V is TRBV5-1; 11 bases line up with TRBD1. The CDR3 is 16 residues long. V lost 3 bases to trimming and J lost 5 bases; unmatched junction nucleotides: 9. Germline CDR1 SGHRS, CDR2 YFSETQ. The CDR3 protein is CASSSLDRGRKTEAFF. The DNA for the CDR3 is TGCGCCAGCAGCTCCTTGGACAGGGGGCGTAAAACTGAAGCTTTCTTT.

The rearrangement uses TRBV5-1 and TRBJ1-1; 8 bases line up with TRBD1. Germline V gene data show CDR1 as SGHRS and CDR2 as YFSETQ. J gave up 1 base and V 5 bases, and 10 bases lay outside the gene matches. The CDR3 loop spans 16 amino acids. CDR3 loop: CASSFPTGEKNTEAFF. DNA for the CDR3: TGCGCCAGCAGTTTCCCGACAGGGGAAAAGAACACTGAAGCTTTCTTT.

This clone came up once. The J gene is TRBJ2-5, the V gene TRBV29-1; a weak D match, TRBD2 (5 bases). The V gene's germline CDR1 is SQVTM and CDR2 ANQGSEA. The V end was cut by 7 bases, the J end by 1 base, with 10 bases between. The CDR3 is 12 residues long. In DNA form, the CDR3 reads TGCAGCGGCGGGCAGGCCCAAGAGACCCAGTACTTC. This encodes CSGGQAQETQYF.

The V call is TRBV6-4, the J call TRBJ2-1, with 7 nucleotides matching TRBD1. The CDR3 contains 14 residues. The germline gives CDR1 MRHNA, CDR2 SNTAGT. The V and J ends lost 3 bases and 5 bases, in that order; junction bases with no gene match: 4. This CDR3 reads CASSEGTEDNEQFF. Here the CDR3 DNA reads TGTGCCAGCAGTGAGGGGACAGAGGACAATGAGCAGTTCTTC.

The chain couples TRBV5-6 to TRBJ2-2; a possible D gene is TRBD1 (5 bases). Germline V lookup: CDR1 SGHDT, CDR2 YYEEEE. The CDR3 has 16 residues. The V and J ends lost 1 base and 3 bases respectively, with 13 bases between them. CDR3 loop: CASSLYLGAHTGELFF. As DNA, the CDR3 is TGTGCCAGCAGCTTGTATTTAGGGGCGCACACCGGGGAGCTGTTTTTT.

The chain carries TRBV9 and TRBJ2-2, with a possible D match to TRBD2 (6 bases). Trimming stripped 1 base from V and 5 bases from J, with 15 bases between. The CDR3 is made up of 16 amino acids. CDR1 is SGDLS and CDR2 is YYNGEE in the germline V gene. The CDR3 region is CASSVRFLGGTGELFF. The CDR3 DNA follows: TGTGCCAGCAGCGTAAGGTTCCTTGGGGGGACCGGGGAGCTGTTTTTT. The entire variable domain, with the rest obtained from reference TRBV9 and TRBJ2-2, is as follows: DSGVTQTPKHLITATGQRVTLRCSPRSGDLSVYWYQQSLDQGLQFLIQYYNGEERAKGNILERFSAQQFPDLHSELNLSSLELGDSALYFCASSVRFLGGTGELFFGEGSRLTVL.

The chain couples TRBV30 to TRBJ2-7; the match to TRBD1 covers 8 bases. CDR3 length: 13 residues. V was pared by 1 base and J by 6 bases, with 5 bases of the junction left unmatched. CDR1 GTSNPN and CDR2 SVGIG come from the germline V gene (reference sequence). The CDR3 DNA follows: TGTGCCTGGAGTGGAGGACAGGGCCTCGAGCAGTACTTC. Residues: CAWSGGQGLEQYF.

This clone was detected only a few times. This chain uses TRBV5-1 with TRBJ2-3; 10 nucleotides agree with TRBD2. J gave up 0 bases and V 4 bases, and 14 bases lay outside the gene matches. The germline CDR1 and CDR2 sequences are SGHRS and YFSETQ. This CDR3 has 19 residues. The CDR3 nucleotides are TGCGCCAGCAGCCGACCCCTACTTGGGACTAGCGAGAGCACAGATACGCAGTATTTT. Amino acid sequence: CASSRPLLGTSESTDTQYF.

Turning to this clone: Different DNA sequences within this sample yield the same CDR3. This rearrangement joins TRBV27 to TRBJ2-2; D is unresolved. Trimming took off 3 bases at V and 4 bases at J, with 9 bases between the two ends. The CDR3 runs 14 residues. Germline V gene data show CDR1 as MNHEY and CDR2 as SMNVEV (reference sequence). The CDR3 loop is CASSFYRLTGELFF. The DNA for the CDR3 is TGTGCCAGCAGTTTTTATAGGCTCACCGGGGAGCTGTTTTTT.

This chain uses TRBV9 with TRBJ2-7; weak D call: TRBD1 (5 bases). The CDR3 has 15 residues. The germline gives CDR1 SGDLS, CDR2 YYNGEE. The V end lost 0 bases, the J end lost 5 bases, and 15 bases lay between the germline ends. CDR3 protein: CASSVVGASFHEQYF. CDR3 DNA: TGTGCCAGCAGCGTAGTAGGGGCATCCTTCCACGAGCAGTACTTC.

This chain links TRBV27 with TRBJ2-3; possible D gene TRBD2, 5 bases. Germline CDR1 reads MNHEY; CDR2 reads SMNVEV (reference sequence). This CDR3 is 14 amino acids long. Trimming removed 4 bases at V and 4 bases at J, with 12 bases between. The CDR3 spells CASSYRDSSDTQYF. The CDR3 DNA reads TGTGCCAGCAGTTATCGGGATAGTTCAGATACGCAGTATTTT.